The text below deals with one TCR beta chain. Antigen: not known. The PCR was carried out with 60 Vbeta primers and 13 Jbeta primers. This table comes from immunoSEQ multiplex PCR, and its TCRdb copy is limited to in-frame clones, with some not included. The sample records roughly 250,000 clones, roughly four fifths being singletons. This CDR3 has 15 amino acids. Looked up from germline, CDR1 is MNHEY and CDR2 is SMNVEV (reference sequence). The V and J ends lost 5 bases and 4 bases, in that order; junction bases with no gene match: 7. These data are taken from a study of cytomegalovirus exposure and HLA in healthy donors. Study conclusions and caveats: Investigators reported 164 TCR beta chains as tied to cytomegalovirus. Highest at DRB1 and lowest at HLA-C, TCR association rates differed among HLA loci in a later analysis. Because they were indistinguishable, some V segments, including TRBV6-2 and TRBV6-3, were excluded. Rarity marked most TCR sequences, yet some public TCRs occurred in many donors.

This receptor was taken from a woman aged 40 to 50 in good health and CMV-seropositive. Sequenced sample: PBMCs. This chain links TRBV27 with TRBJ2-1, with TRBD2 matching 8 bases. CDR3 nucleotides: TGTGCCAGCAGTAAGCCAGCGGGAGTGTACAATGAGCAGTTCTTC. Its translation: CASSKPAGVYNEQFF.